This entry concerns a single TCR beta chain. The entry originates in a study of blood T cell repertoires in COVID-19. Method: immunoSEQ multiplex PCR; TCRdb's copy keeps in-frame clones and lacks some. The top ten hold more than 1.5% of the sample, which has over 250,000 clones, 89% seen once. The CDR3 extends over 16 amino acids. From germline, CDR1 is KGHSH and CDR2 LQKENI. J lost 5 bases, V lost 1 base, and 7 bases had no gene match. The source of this sequence is a woman between 55 and 75 years old who had recovered from COVID-19. The chain is built from TRBV18 and TRBJ2-5; 10 bases agree with TRBD2. Sequenced sample: PBMCs or T cells enriched from blood (not recorded which). Here the CDR3 DNA reads TGTGCCAGCTCACCACGGACTAGCGGATCCGGGGAGACCCAGTACTTC. Encoded protein: CASSPRTSGSGETQYF. Full variable domain (missing parts from reference TRBV18 and TRBJ2-5): NAGVMQNPRHLVRRRGQEARLRCSPMKGHSHVYWYRQLPEEGLKFMVYLQKENIIDESGMPKERFSAEFPKEGPSILRIQQVVRGDSAAYFCASSPRTSGSGETQYFGPGTRLLVL.